The rows below give T cell receptor beta chains drawn from one sample of a study of vaccination and CD4 T cells after COVID-19. For these receptors, no antigen is known. One entry per CDR3 protein, called by TCRdb with MiXCR from the PCR reads. The data contain around 12,000 distinct CDR3 sequences, less than 70% of them singletons. Specimen: CD4+ T cells from blood, cultured in vitro. The origin of the receptors is a human donor who had recovered from COVID-19. Each CDR3 is given with its conserved first and last residue. The order of the fields is D gene, V gene, clone size, J gene, CDR3 DNA, CDR3 protein. A D gene is named only where the DNA matches it firmly. Clone sizes are given selectively: once, few, many, or a class where the clone is expanded.

>-|TRBV6-2/TRBV6-3|once|TRBJ2-3
TGTGCCAGCAGTTACTCAGGTGCAGTCACAGATACGCAGTATTTT
CASSYSGAVTDTQYF
>TRBD2|TRBV5-4|few|TRBJ2-5
TGTGCCAGCAGCTTGGGGCGGGGGGCGAAAGAGACCCAGTACTTC
CASSLGRGAKETQYF
>TRBD1|TRBV20-1|few|TRBJ1-5
TGCAGTGCAAACTCCGGGACAGGGATTCAGCCCCAGCATTTT
CSANSGTGIQPQHF
>-|TRBV12-3/TRBV12-4|-|TRBJ2-1
TGTGCCAGCAGTTTTCAGGGTTTCTCCTACAATGAGCAGTTCTTC
CASSFQGFSYNEQFF
>-|TRBV2|few|TRBJ1-1
TGTGCCAGCAGTGGTCAATCCGGGTGGGCTTTCTTT
CASSGQSGWAFF
>-|TRBV28|-|TRBJ1-1
TGTGCCAGCAGTGAACCGTTTCGGACAGCTAACACTGAAGCTTTCTTT
CASSEPFRTANTEAFF
>TRBD1|TRBV19|-|TRBJ2-5
TGTGCCAGTAGTATGGACAGGGAAGAGACCCAGTACTTC
CASSMDREETQYF
>-|TRBV2|few|TRBJ2-5
TGTGCCAGCAGTGAAAATTGGTTAGGACAAGAGACCCAGTACTTC
CASSENWLGQETQYF
>TRBD1|TRBV2|-|TRBJ2-5
TGTGCCAGCAGGGAGACAGGGGGTGCTGGAGAGACCCAGTACTTC
CASRETGGAGETQYF
>-|TRBV2|few|TRBJ1-6
TGTGCCAGCAGCACCAGGGGAGTTGGCTCACCCCTCCACTTT
CASSTRGVGSPLHF
>-|TRBV6-5|few|TRBJ2-3
TGTGCCAGCAGTTACGGGGTGTTGGACACAGATACGCAGTATTTT
CASSYGVLDTDTQYF
>-|TRBV6-2/TRBV6-3|-|TRBJ2-5
TGTGCCAGCAGCCGTGCACCGGAGGTGGAGACCCAGTACTTC
CASSRAPEVETQYF
>-|TRBV12-3/TRBV12-4|-|TRBJ1-2
TGTGCCAGCGCAGAATCTAACTATGGCTACACCTTC
CASAESNYGYTF
>TRBD1|TRBV20-1|-|TRBJ2-5
TGCAGTGCTAGCTTAACAGGGGCCCAAGAGACCCAGTACTTC
CSASLTGAQETQYF
>TRBD1|TRBV7-9|large|TRBJ2-5
TGTGCCAGCAGTCCCGGGACAGGGGACCGAGAGACCCAGTACTTC
CASSPGTGDRETQYF
>TRBD2|TRBV20-1|few|TRBJ2-3
TGCAGTGCTAGAGATCCTAGCGGGAGTCAAGATACGCAGTATTTT
CSARDPSGSQDTQYF
>-|TRBV24-1|-|TRBJ2-5
TGTGCCACCAAACATAGCGGTCAAGAGACCCAGTACTTC
CATKHSGQETQYF
>-|TRBV20-1|-|TRBJ2-1
TGCAGTGCCGCCAGACTAGTGTACTACAATGAGCAGTTCTTC
CSAARLVYYNEQFF
>-|TRBV7-2|-|TRBJ1-5
TGTGCCAGCAGCTTTAAGGGGGATCAGCCCCAGCATTTT
CASSFKGDQPQHF
>-|TRBV7-8|large|TRBJ2-1
TGTGCCAGCAGCTTAGATGGAGTACGGCAGTTCTTC
CASSLDGVRQFF
>-|TRBV28|-|TRBJ2-6
TGTGCCAGCAGTGGTGGTACGCCTGGGGCCAACGTCCTGACTTTC
CASSGGTPGANVLTF
>-|TRBV27|-|TRBJ2-5
TGTGCCAGCAGTTTGGGACTGAAAGAGACCCAGTACTTC
CASSLGLKETQYF
>-|TRBV10-3|-|TRBJ1-2
TGTGCCATCAGTAGAGAAGCTAACTATGGCTACACCTTC
CAISREANYGYTF
>TRBD2|TRBV7-9|-|TRBJ2-7
TGTGCCAGCAGCTACTCTAGCGGGAGTTGGTACGAGCAGTACTTC
CASSYSSGSWYEQYF
>-|TRBV6-1|-|TRBJ2-7
TGTGCCAGCAGTGAAGGACTGTGGCAGTACTTC
CASSEGLWQYF
>-|TRBV11-2|medium-sized|TRBJ2-7
TGTGCCAGCAGCTTTGGACAGTCGGACATCTACGAGCAGTACTTC
CASSFGQSDIYEQYF
>-|TRBV6-2/TRBV6-3|-|TRBJ1-5
TGTGCCAGCAGCGATTGGCAGGTCAATCAGCCCCAGCATTTT
CASSDWQVNQPQHF
>TRBD1|TRBV6-1|few|TRBJ1-5
TGTGCCAGCAGTCCCGGGACAGAGCATCAGCCCCAGCATTTT
CASSPGTEHQPQHF
>-|TRBV2|-|TRBJ2-5
TGTGCCAGCAGTCGAGGGTACCAAGAGACCCAGTACTTC
CASSRGYQETQYF
>-|TRBV28|-|TRBJ2-5
TGTGCCAGCAGTCTGATAAAGGGGCTACTAGAGACCCAGTACTTC
CASSLIKGLLETQYF
>TRBD1|TRBV7-9|-|TRBJ2-3
TGTGCCAGCAGCGCACGACAGGGGGGTTCAGATACGCAGTATTTT
CASSARQGGSDTQYF
>TRBD1|TRBV20-1|-|TRBJ1-1
TGCAGTGCTGTTGGACAGGGGGTCACTGAAGCTTTCTTT
CSAVGQGVTEAFF
>-|TRBV6-5|-|TRBJ2-7
TGTGCCAGCAGTTACGACCCACCCGGGAACTCCTACGAGCAGTACTTC
CASSYDPPGNSYEQYF
>-|TRBV4-2|-|TRBJ1-2
TGTGCCAGCAGCCAAGAGGGGATAGGGGGGGTCGGCTATGGCTACACCTTC
CASSQEGIGGVGYGYTF
>-|TRBV19|-|TRBJ1-4
TGTGCCAGTAGTCTAAGCACCGGGACTGAAAAACTGTTTTTT
CASSLSTGTEKLFF
>-|TRBV21-1|-|TRBJ1-5
TGTGCCAGCAGCAAACAAAGAAGCCCTTCGGAGGGTCAGCCCCAGCATTTT
CASSKQRSPSEGQPQHF
>-|TRBV25-1|-|TRBJ1-2
TGTGCCAGCAGTGATCCTTCAGGGCGCAGCGGCTACACCTTC
CASSDPSGRSGYTF
>TRBD1|TRBV7-2|-|TRBJ2-3
TGTGCCAGCAGCCCCATCCTAGGACAGGAGACTCCAGATACGCAGTATTTT
CASSPILGQETPDTQYF
>TRBD2|TRBV12-3/TRBV12-4|-|TRBJ2-7
TGTGCCAGCAGTTTAGAGCCTAGCGGGAGGAAGCAGTACTTC
CASSLEPSGRKQYF
>TRBD1|TRBV6-2/TRBV6-3|-|TRBJ2-7
TGTGCCACCAACAGGGGAACCTACGAGCAGTACTTC
CATNRGTYEQYF
>TRBD2|TRBV20-1|few|TRBJ2-1
TGCAGTGCTCCCGGGACTAGCGGTTACAATGAGCAGTTCTTC
CSAPGTSGYNEQFF
>TRBD2|TRBV20-1|-|TRBJ2-3
TGCAGTGCGATGACTAGCGATACGCAGTATTTT
CSAMTSDTQYF
>-|TRBV5-4|few|TRBJ1-2
TGTGCCAGCAGCTTCGGCAGGGACAACCCTTACTACACCTTC
CASSFGRDNPYYTF
>TRBD2|TRBV4-1|-|TRBJ2-5
TGCGCCAGCAGCCAATTCCGGACTAGCGGGTACCAAGAGACCCAGTACTTC
CASSQFRTSGYQETQYF
>TRBD1|TRBV6-4|once|TRBJ2-2
TGTGCCAGCAGTGACTCGAGAGGGGGCGACACCGGGGAGCTGTTTTTT
CASSDSRGGDTGELFF
>-|TRBV7-8|-|TRBJ2-3
TGTGCCAGCAGCCGCCCGCCGAGGCTAGACACAGATACGCAGTATTTT
CASSRPPRLDTDTQYF
>-|TRBV4-1|few|TRBJ1-5
TGCGCCAGCAGCCAAGAATTGGGGGATCAGCCCCAGCATTTT
CASSQELGDQPQHF
>TRBD2|TRBV6-1|-|TRBJ2-1
TGTGCCAGCGGACGTATAGGGAGGGCCATTATATATGAGCAGTTCTTC
CASGRIGRAIIYEQFF
>TRBD2|TRBV6-5|few|TRBJ2-3
TGTGCCAGCAGTTCCAGCGGGAAGAGGACAGATACGCAGTATTTT
CASSSSGKRTDTQYF
>-|TRBV7-9|-|TRBJ1-5
TGTGCCAGCAGCAGCTGGGGGGGGGTCCAGCCCCAGCATTTT
CASSSWGGVQPQHF
>-|TRBV19|once|TRBJ2-1
TGTGCCAGTAGTATGACTATAAGTGAGCAGTTCTTC
CASSMTISEQFF
>TRBD2|TRBV4-2|-|TRBJ2-6
TGTGCCAGCAGCCAATCTTTACTAGCGGGAGGTTACTCTGGGGCCAACGTCCTGACTTTC
CASSQSLLAGGYSGANVLTF
>-|TRBV7-9|-|TRBJ1-1
TGTGCCAGCAGCTTAACAGCGAACACTGAAGCTTTCTTT
CASSLTANTEAFF